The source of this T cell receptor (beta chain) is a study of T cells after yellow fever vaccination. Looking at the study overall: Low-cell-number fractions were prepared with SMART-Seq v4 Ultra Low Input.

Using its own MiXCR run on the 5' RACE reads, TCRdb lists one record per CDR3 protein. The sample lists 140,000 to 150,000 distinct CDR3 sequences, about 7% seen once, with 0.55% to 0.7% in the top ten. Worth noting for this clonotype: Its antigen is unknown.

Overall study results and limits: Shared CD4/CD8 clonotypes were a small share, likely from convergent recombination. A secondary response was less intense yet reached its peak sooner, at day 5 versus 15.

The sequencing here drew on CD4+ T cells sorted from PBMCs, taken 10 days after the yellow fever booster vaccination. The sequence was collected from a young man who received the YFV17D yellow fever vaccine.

This CDR3 reads CARGGAGGLNEQYF. The DNA of the CDR3 is TGTGCCCGTGGAGGAGCGGGAGGGCTAAACGAGCAGTACTTC. The chain couples TRBV30 to TRBJ2-7; 10 nucleotides agree with TRBD2. Germline CDR1 reads GTSNPN; CDR2 reads SVGIG (reference sequence). The CDR3 covers 14 residues. J gave up 5 bases and V 8 bases, and 12 bases lay outside the gene matches.